Below, 28 T cell receptor beta chains from the same sample are listed, as sequenced in a study of long-term antiretroviral therapy in people with HIV. Sequencing used immunoSEQ v3.0 at survey level. Libraries were prepared by immunoSEQ multiplex PCR; TCRdb keeps only in-frame clonotypes and omits some of them. Counted here are 35,000 to 40,000 clones, around 75% occurring once; the ten biggest clones make up approximately 5.3%. Source: unsorted PBMCs, taken 1.5 years after starting antiretroviral therapy. The receptors stem from a man aged 18 to 29 with HIV.

In this sample, this clone turned up a few times. V gene TRBV9 combines with J gene TRBJ2-1; 7 nucleotides match TRBD1. Germline CDR1 reads SGDLS; CDR2 reads YYNGEE. J lost 3 bases, V lost 0 bases, and 3 bases had no gene match. The CDR3 consists of 15 residues. The CDR3 sequence is CASSVGQGRYNEQFF. CDR3 bases: TGTGCCAGCAGCGTAGGACAGGGTCGCTACAATGAGCAGTTCTTC.

The V and J genes are TRBV6-6 and TRBJ2-7, with D unclear. CDR1 is MNHNY, CDR2 SVGAGI, per germline (reference sequence). The length of the CDR3 is 14 residues. With 0 bases removed from V and 2 bases from J, the gap between germline ends came to 8 bases. DNA for the CDR3: TGTGCCAGCAGTTACTCGGACGGTCCCTACGAGCAGTACTTC. Residues: CASSYSDGPYEQYF.

V gene TRBV2 combines with J gene TRBJ2-7; possibly TRBD2 for D (6 bases). The CDR3 is 12 residues long. V was pared by 8 bases and J by 7 bases, with 15 bases between. Germline values: CDR1 SNHLY, CDR2 FYNNEI. For the CDR3, the DNA is TGTGCCAGCTCCGGAGGGGCGGGGGAGCAGTACTTC. The encoded protein is CASSGGAGEQYF.

The chain is built from TRBV27 and TRBJ2-7; 7 bases fit TRBD2. In germline, CDR1 is MNHEY, CDR2 SMNVEV (reference sequence). With 5 bases clipped from V and 2 bases from J, the junction kept 12 bases outside the gene matches. This CDR3 has 16 amino acids. For the CDR3, the DNA is TGTGCCAGCAGTCCCCGGGTAGCGGGTCTTCCCTACGAGCAGTACTTC. This sequence encodes CASSPRVAGLPYEQYF.

This sequence joins TRBV5-1 and TRBJ2-4; TRBD2 matches at 9 bases. This CDR3 spans 16 amino acids. Germline CDR1 is SGHRS and CDR2 is YFSETQ. Unmatched junction bases numbered 11, after V lost 3 bases and J lost 7 bases. CDR3 sequence reads: CASSSAPSGTGNIQYF. The CDR3 DNA sequence: TGCGCCAGCAGCTCAGCTCCTAGCGGGACCGGGAACATTCAGTACTTC. Looking up the rest from reference TRBV5-1 and TRBJ2-4 gives the full variable domain: KAGVTQTPRYLIKTRGQQVTLSCSPISGHRSVSWYQQTPGQGLQFLFEYFSETQRNKGNFPGRFSGRQFSNSRSEMNVSTLELGDSALYLCASSSAPSGTGNIQYFGAGTRLSVL.

The V call is TRBV19, the J call TRBJ2-5; TRBD2 matches 7 bases. The CDR3 extends over 15 amino acids. Losses at the gene ends were 4 bases for V and 2 bases for J; bases not matched to a gene: 7. The germline V gene has CDR1 LNHDA and CDR2 SQIVND (reference sequence). CDR3 in DNA: TGTGCCAGTAGTAAGGCTAGCGGCAAGCAAGAGACCCAGTACTTC. Translated, it gives CASSKASGKQETQYF.

In its sample, this clone was seen a few times. The chain is built from TRBV7-9 and TRBJ1-4, with D unclear. Trimming pared 5 bases from V and 2 bases from J, leaving 9 bases between. CDR1 is SEHNR, CDR2 FQNEAQ, per germline (reference sequence). The CDR3 sequence is 14 residues long. The CDR3 sequence is CASSGGRTNEKLFF. CDR3 coding DNA: TGTGCCAGCAGCGGAGGGAGGACTAATGAAAAACTGTTTTTT.

This chain connects TRBV5-6 to TRBJ2-3; 8 bases are a match to TRBD1. Germline V gene sequence: CDR1 SGHDT, CDR2 YYEEEE. The CDR3 is made up of 16 amino acids. With 7 bases clipped from V and 2 bases from J, the junction kept 12 bases outside the gene matches. The CDR3 DNA sequence: TGTGCCAGCGTCCTGGGACCGGGACAGGTCACAGATACGCAGTATTTT. Encoded protein: CASVLGPGQVTDTQYF.

The chain combines TRBV7-2 with TRBJ1-2; no firm D call. In germline, CDR1 is SGHTA, CDR2 FQGNSA. The V end was cut by 3 bases, the J end by 4 bases, with 9 bases between. The CDR3 extends over 13 amino acids. CDR3 residues: CASSLSRTYGYTF. The CDR3, as DNA: TGTGCCAGCAGCTTGTCCAGGACCTATGGCTACACCTTC. Variable domain in full (rest from reference TRBV7-2 and TRBJ1-2): GAGVSQSPSNKVTEKGKDVELRCDPISGHTALYWYRQSLGQGLEFLIYFQGNSAPDKSGLPSDRFSAERTGGSVSTLTIQRTQQEDSAVYLCASSLSRTYGYTFGSGTRLTVV.

The chain is built from TRBV7-8 and TRBJ2-1, with 13 bases lining up with TRBD2. V was pared by 1 base and J by 8 bases, with 11 bases of the junction left unmatched. This CDR3 has 18 residues. Germline CDR1 and CDR2: SGHVS and FQNEAQ. CDR3 residues: CASSLGLAGGVRVDEQFF. CDR3 coding DNA: TGTGCCAGCAGCTTAGGACTAGCGGGAGGTGTTAGGGTCGATGAGCAGTTCTTC.

This sequence joins TRBV27 and TRBJ2-7; D not certain. With 3 bases removed from V and 2 bases from J, the gap between germline ends came to 11 bases. CDR1 and CDR2 from the germline V gene are MNHEY and SMNVEV (reference sequence). The CDR3 is 14 amino acids. The DNA for the CDR3 is TGTGCCAGCAGTTTCATCCACGGCGCCTACGAGCAGTACTTC. Amino acids: CASSFIHGAYEQYF.

The table lists this clone with a count of one. J is TRBJ2-1 and V is TRBV29-1; no definite D call. Deletions cut 6 bases from V and 9 bases from J, with 21 bases between. CDR3 length: 14 amino acids. The germline gives CDR1 SQVTM, CDR2 ANQGSEA. The CDR3 DNA reads as TGCAGCGTCTCCTGGTACGCGAGTACCAGTGAGCAGTTCTTC. Translated, it gives CSVSWYASTSEQFF.

With regard to this clone: One end of the junction does not line up with germline, which may come from a read error. The rearrangement links TRBV5-4 to TRBJ2-3; 7 nucleotides match TRBD2. The germline gives CDR1 SGHNT, CDR2 YYREEE (reference sequence). This CDR3 spans 15 amino acids. The CDR3 DNA reads TGTGCCGGCAGGTTCCGACTAGCCGGCACAGATACGCAGTATTTT. It codes for CAGRFRLAGTDTQYF.

The chain recombines TRBV18 with TRBJ1-1; 12 bases are a match to TRBD1. Germline assignment: CDR1 KGHSH and CDR2 LQKENI. Unmatched junction bases numbered 11, after V lost 6 bases and J lost 0 bases. The length of the CDR3 is 18 residues. CDR3 in DNA: TGTGCCAGCTCCCATCAGGGACAGGGGGCTTATTTGAACACTGAAGCTTTCTTT. Translated, it gives CASSHQGQGAYLNTEAFF.

This clone occurred a few times. The chain combines TRBV28 with TRBJ2-7, with 10 bases fitting TRBD2. This CDR3 has 13 residues. J was trimmed by 0 bases and V by 10 bases; bases with no gene match: 3. Germline V gene sequence: CDR1 MDHEN, CDR2 SYDVKM. In DNA, the CDR3 is TGTGCCACAGGACTAGCGGACTCCTACGAGCAGTACTTC. It is translated as CATGLADSYEQYF.

This sequence joins TRBV7-3 and TRBJ2-2, with D unresolved. This CDR3 spans 11 amino acids. CDR1 SGHTA and CDR2 FQGTGA come from the germline V gene. The ends were cut back, 5 bases at V and 3 bases at J, with 1 base in the middle. The CDR3 is CASSHTGELFF. The CDR3 DNA sequence: TGTGCCAGCAGCCACACCGGGGAGCTGTTTTTT.

This rearrangement joins TRBV9 to TRBJ2-7, with D perhaps being TRBD1 or TRBD2 (7 bases each). Germline V lookup: CDR1 SGDLS, CDR2 YYNGEE. The CDR3 extends over 14 amino acids. V lost 7 bases and J 6 bases, leaving 20 bases between the germline ends. DNA for the CDR3: TGTGCCAGCTCCAGGGGGGGAGACAGCCGCGAGCAGTACTTC. Translating it yields CASSRGGDSREQYF.

The V call is TRBV25-1, the J call TRBJ2-7, with D possibly matching TRBD2 (6 bases). CDR3 length equals 12 residues. Trimming pared 11 bases from V and 1 base from J, leaving 12 bases between. Germline V gene sequence: CDR1 MGHDK, CDR2 SYGVNS. The CDR3 reads CACRGVSYEQYF. Written as DNA, the CDR3 is TGTGCCTGCCGCGGGGTATCCTACGAGCAGTACTTC.

The chain employs TRBV4-3 and TRBJ2-2; the D is unclear. Germline values: CDR1 LGHNA, CDR2 YSLEER. The V end lost 1 base, the J end lost 2 bases, and 5 bases lay between the germline ends. The length of the CDR3 is 14 residues. The CDR3 protein is CASSQGLNTGELFF. The CDR3 DNA reads as TGCGCCAGCAGCCAAGGACTTAACACCGGGGAGCTGTTTTTT.

The V call is TRBV19, the J call TRBJ2-6, with no clear D. V lost 3 bases and J lost 0, with 12 bases in between. The CDR3 is 17 residues long. Germline V gives CDR1 LNHDA, CDR2 SQIVND (reference sequence). CDR3: CASSIRHFGSGANVLTF. The CDR3 region has the DNA TGTGCCAGTAGTATCCGACACTTCGGCTCTGGGGCCAACGTCCTGACTTTC.

The gene calls are TRBV5-8 and TRBJ1-5, with D unclear. The CDR3 covers 14 residues. Germline loops: CDR1 SGHTS, CDR2 YDEGEE. Trimming took 0 bases from V and 5 from J, leaving 9 bases between them. The CDR3 loop reads CASSLEGSYQPQHF. DNA of the CDR3: TGTGCCAGCAGCTTGGAAGGGAGTTATCAGCCCCAGCATTTT.

This clone has only one observation. The chain joins TRBV2 to TRBJ2-4, with 12 positions matching TRBD2. The CDR3 loop spans 21 amino acids. The germline gives CDR1 SNHLY, CDR2 FYNNEI. Losses at the gene ends were 0 bases for V and 2 bases for J; bases not matched to a gene: 14. CDR3 in amino acids: CASSEALQLAGGPWTKNIQYF. The CDR3 coding sequence is TGTGCCAGCAGTGAAGCGCTTCAGCTAGCGGGAGGGCCTTGGACCAAAAACATTCAGTACTTC.

The chain employs TRBV19 and TRBJ1-5; tentative D call: TRBD1 (5 bases). CDR3 length equals 14 residues. V gave up 1 base and J gave up 4 bases, with 8 bases separating them. The germline CDR1 and CDR2 sequences are LNHDA and SQIVND (reference sequence). CDR3 region: CASSIVQGNQPQHF. The CDR3 DNA follows: TGTGCCAGTAGTATAGTCCAGGGAAATCAGCCCCAGCATTTT.

This clone was picked up a small number of times. V usage is TRBV7-9 and J usage is TRBJ1-1; tentative D call: TRBD1 (6 bases). Trimming removed 3 bases at V and 12 bases at J, with 14 bases between. This CDR3 is 12 amino acids long. Germline values: CDR1 SEHNR, CDR2 FQNEAQ (reference sequence). This chain's CDR3 is CASSFLPGHPFF. The CDR3 coding sequence is TGTGCCAGCAGCTTCCTTCCGGGACACCCTTTCTTT. Based on the CDR3 plus reference TRBV7-9 and TRBJ1-1, the full variable domain is DTGVSQNPRHKITKRGQNVTFRCDPISEHNRLYWYRQTLGQGPEFLTYFQNEAQLEKSRLLSDRFSAERPKGSFSTLEIQRTEQGDSAMYLCASSFLPGHPFFGQGTRLTVV.

The V gene is TRBV6-5, the J gene TRBJ1-4; D is possibly TRBD1 (6 bases). V was pared by 0 bases and J by 8 bases, with 16 bases between. The CDR3 is 16 residues long. In germline, CDR1 is MNHEY, CDR2 SVGAGI. CDR3 coding DNA: TGTGCCAGCAGTTACTCGAGCGGGGGCTGGGGGGAAAAACTGTTTTTT. The encoded protein is CASSYSSGGWGEKLFF.

J is TRBJ2-7 and V is TRBV28; D tentatively fits TRBD1 or TRBD2 (7 bases each). The CDR3 spans 15 residues. The germline V and J ends were trimmed by 3 bases and 1 base, with 13 bases remaining between them. Per germline, CDR1 MDHEN and CDR2 SYDVKM. The CDR3 DNA is TGTGCCAGCAGTTTGATTCAGGGGGGGTCCTACGAGCAGTACTTC. Encoded protein: CASSLIQGGSYEQYF.

The chain carries TRBV29-1 and TRBJ1-3, with 10 nucleotides matching TRBD1. CDR1 is SQVTM and CDR2 is ANQGSEA in the germline V gene. CDR3 size: 15 residues. The V segment lost 7 bases and the J segment 4 bases; nucleotides outside the gene matches: 10. The CDR3 coding sequence is TGCAGCGCCGAGGGGACAGGGGTCGGCGGAAACACCATATATTTT. Translating it yields CSAEGTGVGGNTIYF.

J is TRBJ2-7 and V is TRBV28, with D unresolved. Looked up from germline, CDR1 is MDHEN and CDR2 is SYDVKM. This CDR3 contains 14 residues. V lost 3 bases and J 2 bases, leaving 11 bases between the germline ends. The CDR3 is CASSFAYNTYEQYF. In DNA form, the CDR3 reads TGTGCCAGCAGTTTCGCGTACAACACCTACGAGCAGTACTTC.